This T cell receptor (beta chain) was captured in a study of blood T cell repertoires in COVID-19. Clones were sequenced by immunoSEQ multiplex PCR, and TCRdb holds only the in-frame ones, with some missing. Of around 250,000 clones listed, about 88% were seen once; the top ten hold 6% to 9%. The CDR3 has 15 residues. V was trimmed by 0 bases and J by 0 bases, leaving 9 bases between them. The germline V gene has CDR1 SGDLS and CDR2 YYNGEE. Sequencing was carried out using peripheral blood. The receptor comes from a woman aged 70-85 years with active or convalescent COVID-19. J is TRBJ1-1 and V is TRBV9, with a tentative D call TRBD1 (6 bases). In DNA form, the CDR3 reads TGTGCCAGCAGCGTAGACCAGGGGTTGAACACTGAAGCTTTCTTT. Translation: CASSVDQGLNTEAFF.